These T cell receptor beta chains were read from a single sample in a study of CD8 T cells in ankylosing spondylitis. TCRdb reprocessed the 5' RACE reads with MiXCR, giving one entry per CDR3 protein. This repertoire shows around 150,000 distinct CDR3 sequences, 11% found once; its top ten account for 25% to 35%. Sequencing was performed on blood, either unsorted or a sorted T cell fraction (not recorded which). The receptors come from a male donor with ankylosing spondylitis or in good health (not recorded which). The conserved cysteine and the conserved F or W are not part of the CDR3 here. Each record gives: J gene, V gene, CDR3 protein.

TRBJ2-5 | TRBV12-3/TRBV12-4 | ASSPITGGQETQY
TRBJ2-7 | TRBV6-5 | GSSYERGQVYEQY
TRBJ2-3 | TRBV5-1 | ASSYLTWGASTDTQY
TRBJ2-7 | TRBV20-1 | SARDKLAGIYEQY
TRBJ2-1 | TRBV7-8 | ASSYQVAGSSYNEQF
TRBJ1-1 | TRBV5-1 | ASSLGAGTDTEAF
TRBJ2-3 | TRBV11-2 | ASSLPRQIGQY
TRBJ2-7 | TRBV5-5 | ASSLGFRGGNYEQY
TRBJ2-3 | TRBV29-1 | SVVVRADTQY
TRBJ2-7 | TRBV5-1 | ASSWTGGLSSYEQY
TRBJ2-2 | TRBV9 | ASSVGVNTGELF
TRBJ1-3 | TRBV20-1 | SARTPQGISGNTIY
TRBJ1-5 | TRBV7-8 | ASSLEAGLGNQPQH
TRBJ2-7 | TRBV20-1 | CASVTSGRSFSYEQY
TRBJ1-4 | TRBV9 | ASSVSDGPKGELF
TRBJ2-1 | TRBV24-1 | ATSTGFSEQF
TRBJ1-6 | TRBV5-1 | ASSLYGSSYNSPLH
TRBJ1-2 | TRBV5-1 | ASSQDSPWGYT
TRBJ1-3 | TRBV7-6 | ASSLDSISGNTIY
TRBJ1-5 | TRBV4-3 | ASSQDRDRYQPQH
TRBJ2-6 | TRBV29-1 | SVHKPDSSGANVLT
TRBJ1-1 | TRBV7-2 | ASSSRQGRNTEAF
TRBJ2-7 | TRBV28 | ASSWDRDVNEQY
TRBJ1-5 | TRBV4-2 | ASSLTAASKQPQH
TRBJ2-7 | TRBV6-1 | ASSRDRGFYEQY
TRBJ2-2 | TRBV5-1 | ASSLGLAGVTGELF
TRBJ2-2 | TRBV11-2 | ASSLDEGLAGELF
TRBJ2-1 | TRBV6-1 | ASRLEGLAGADEQF
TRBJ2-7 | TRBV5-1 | ASSLGVTGTYPYEQY
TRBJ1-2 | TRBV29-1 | SVEDLDRGYT
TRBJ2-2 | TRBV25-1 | ASSAGQSRTGELF
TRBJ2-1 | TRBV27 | ASSRLAYNEQF
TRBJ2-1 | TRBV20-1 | SARDADLPRGYNEQF
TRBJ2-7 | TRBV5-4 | ASSRDRNSYEQY
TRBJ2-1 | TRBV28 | ASRALLGQGSYNEQF
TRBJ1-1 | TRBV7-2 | ASSLKGRTAGGTEAF
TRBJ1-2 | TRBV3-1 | ASSQPPPSNYGYT
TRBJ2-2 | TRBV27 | ASSLSLAGELF
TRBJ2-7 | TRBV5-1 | ATNRDGTYEQY
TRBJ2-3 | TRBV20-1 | SATTSGGTDTQY
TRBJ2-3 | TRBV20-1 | SVDSGSSTDTQY
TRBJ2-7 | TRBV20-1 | SARSPRAGATYEQY
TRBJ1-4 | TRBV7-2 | ASSFEQGANEKLF
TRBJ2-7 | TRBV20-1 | SAEPSGENYEQY